This entry is about one TCR beta chain. This entry is derived from a study of blood T cell repertoires in COVID-19. Study-level information: Specimens from acute and convalescent COVID-19 originated in the United States, Italy and Spain. PBMCs, B-cell-depleted T cells, or T cells were the source of the cDNA or gDNA that made up the material.

The germline V gene has CDR1 GTSNPN and CDR2 SVGIG (reference sequence). The J segment lost 6 bases and the V segment lost 1 base, leaving 8 bases of the junction unmatched. The CDR3 runs to 14 residues. In the original workflow: Amplification with reference gene primers provided the estimates of nucleated cell counts. The assay was immunoSEQ multiplex PCR, and TCRdb's table has in-frame clones only and misses some. The D gene and trimming were derived from the DNA, and the V and J assignments and clone size from that table. The sample carries approximately 470,000 clones, approximately 85% recorded once.

The clonotype was recovered from a human donor in a cohort sampled during active COVID-19. Sequences were obtained from peripheral blood. The chain recombines TRBV30 with TRBJ2-7, with 8 positions matching TRBD1. The CDR3 DNA is TGTGCCTGGAGTGCCGGGACAGGTAAAGGCGAGCAGTACTTC. Amino acid sequence: CAWSAGTGKGEQYF.